The 23 T cell receptor beta chains below all came from one sample that was sequenced in a study of T cells in Graves' hyperthyroidism and ophthalmopathy. RNA transcripts provided the source from which TCR beta CDR3 regions were amplified. HTBI primers were employed in a first-round RT-PCR of the TCR CDR3. Using its own MiXCR run on the multiplex PCR reads, TCRdb lists one record per CDR3 protein. The sample includes 500,000 to 600,000 distinct CDR3 sequences, about 46% of them seen just once. The specimen sequenced was peripheral blood or thyroid tissue (not recorded which). The receptor source for this set is an adult woman with Graves' disease, either hyperthyroidism or ophthalmopathy (not recorded which).

This clonotype was found a few times. V gene TRBV7-9 combines with J gene TRBJ2-5; a weak D match, TRBD1 (5 bases). The CDR3 loop spans 14 amino acids. The germline gives CDR1 SEHNR, CDR2 FQNEAQ (reference sequence). V was cut by 6 bases and J by 5 bases, with 16 bases left in between. Written as DNA, the CDR3 is TGTGCCAGCAGTTTTAGGACACAAGATGAGACCCAGTACTTC. It encodes CASSFRTQDETQYF.

There are many counts of this clonotype. The chain recombines TRBV19 with TRBJ2-2, with D possibly matching TRBD2 (6 bases). In germline, CDR1 is LNHDA, CDR2 SQIVND (reference sequence). This CDR3 has 15 amino acids. V lost 6 bases, J lost 2 bases, and 13 bases lay in between. The CDR3 sequence is CASRESGLNTGELFF. The CDR3 DNA reads as TGTGCCAGTAGGGAATCGGGACTTAACACCGGGGAGCTGTTTTTT.

The chain carries TRBV12-3 or TRBV12-4 and TRBJ2-2; D is perhaps TRBD1 or TRBD2 (5 bases each). This CDR3 is built from 14 residues. Trimming took 7 bases from V and 4 from J, leaving 13 bases between them. The CDR3 DNA follows: TGTGCCAGCACCGGGACGGTGAGCACCGGGGAGCTGTTTTTT. Protein sequence: CASTGTVSTGELFF.

This chain uses TRBV10-3 with TRBJ1-2, with D possibly being TRBD1 (6 bases). This CDR3 contains 16 residues. Germline V gene lookup returns CDR1 ENHRY and CDR2 SYGVKD. The DNA for the CDR3 is TGTGCTAGGATACAGGGTACAGGCCACACCCTCTATGGCTACACCTTC. Protein: CARIQGTGHTLYGYTF.

This clonotype was seen many times. One junction end disagrees with the germline gene, perhaps due to a read error. The chain carries TRBV7-9 and TRBJ2-6; D unclear. This CDR3 comprises 14 residues. CDR1 SEHNR and CDR2 FQNEAQ come from the germline V gene (reference sequence). CDR3 coding DNA: TGTGCCAGCAGTTTAGGAGCTGGGGCCAACGTCCTGACTTTC. It codes for CASSLGAGANVLTF.

In the case of this clonotype: Since a much larger clone is just one base distant, this may be a read error. The conserved closing phenylalanine or tryptophan is absent in this CDR3, likely reflecting a read error. V is TRBV6-2 or TRBV6-3 and J is TRBJ1-1; D gene uncertain. The CDR3 has 14 amino acids. The V gene lost 2 bases and the J gene lost 3 bases, with 10 bases spanning the gap. Germline V gives CDR1 MNHEY, CDR2 SVGEGT. CDR3 region: CASSYGGADTEAFS. Written as DNA, the CDR3 is TGTGCCAGCAGTTACGGAGGTGCTGACACTGAAGCTTTCTCT.

This clonotype was counted ten times or more. CDR3: CASMGRGVGNQPQHF. CDR3 DNA: TGTGCCAGTATGGGGCGCGGAGTCGGCAATCAGCCCCAGCATTTT. The rearrangement links TRBV19 to TRBJ1-5; D may be TRBD1 (5 bases). Trimming stripped 7 bases from V and 2 bases from J, with 15 bases between. The CDR3 is 15 amino acids. Germline assignment: CDR1 LNHDA and CDR2 SQIVND (reference sequence). Looking up the rest from reference TRBV19 and TRBJ1-5 gives the full variable domain: DGGITQSPKYLFRKEGQNVTLSCEQNLNHDAMYWYRQDPGQGLRLIYYSQIVNDFQKGDIAEGYSVSREKKESFPLTVTSAQKNPTAFYLCASMGRGVGNQPQHFGDGTRLSIL.

The chain combines TRBV24-1 with TRBJ1-5, with a weak D call TRBD1 (5 bases). CDR1 is KGHDR and CDR2 is SFDVKD in the germline V gene. The CDR3 is made up of 14 amino acids. Trimming shortened V by 4 bases and J by 4 bases, and 10 bases separated the two germline ends. The chain's CDR3 is CATSDPGANQPQHF. The CDR3 DNA reads TGTGCCACCAGTGACCCCGGGGCAAATCAGCCCCAGCATTTT.

This clonotype has a handful of counts. The gene calls are TRBV10-3 and TRBJ1-2, with D tentatively TRBD1 (6 bases). CDR1 and CDR2 (germline): ENHRY, SYGVKD. The CDR3 length is 14 residues. V dropped 3 bases and J dropped 8 bases, with 16 bases sitting between them. CDR3 nucleotide sequence: TGTGCCATCAGTGATGTCTTGACAGGTGGAGGCTACACCTTC. Translation gives CAISDVLTGGGYTF.

This clonotype was observed many times. The V gene is TRBV19, the J gene TRBJ1-6, with unresolved D. Germline V CDR1 and CDR2: LNHDA, SQIVND (reference sequence). V lost 6 bases and J lost 13, with 19 bases in between. This CDR3 has 14 residues. CDR3 sequence (DNA): TGTGCCAGTAGCACCGGGATCCGCAATCAGCCCCTCCACTTT. It is translated as CASSTGIRNQPLHF.

The chain employs TRBV2 and TRBJ1-2; the match to TRBD1 covers 7 bases. The CDR3 is 13 amino acids. Germline V gives CDR1 SNHLY, CDR2 FYNNEI. The V gene end was trimmed by 6 bases and the J gene end by 5 bases; junction bases not matched to a gene: 6. The CDR3 here is CASSRGQRYGYTF. CDR3 bases: TGTGCCAGCAGCCGGGGACAGAGATATGGCTACACCTTC.

This sequence joins TRBV9 and TRBJ1-4, with 11 bases identical to TRBD1. The CDR3 consists of 15 residues. V dropped 4 bases and J dropped 6; count of bases not matched to a gene: 5. The germline V gene encodes CDR1 SGDLS and CDR2 YYNGEE. The CDR3 region has the DNA TGTGCCAGCAGCTCCGGACAGGGGGCGTATGAAAAACTGTTTTTT. This codes for CASSSGQGAYEKLFF.

This chain links TRBV29-1 with TRBJ2-5; D is possibly TRBD2 (5 bases). Trimming cost V 6 bases and J 1 base, with 12 bases left between them. Looked up from germline, CDR1 is SQVTM and CDR2 is ANQGSEA. This CDR3 comprises 13 residues. The CDR3 nucleotides read TGCAGCGTCGCCGGACTGAGCCAAGAGACCCAGTACTTC. It specifies CSVAGLSQETQYF. The full variable domain, rest sourced from reference TRBV29-1 and TRBJ2-5, is SAVISQKPSRDICQRGTSLTIQCQVDSQVTMMFWYRQQPGQSLTLIATANQGSEATYESGFVIDKFPISRPNLTFSTLTVSNMSPEDSSIYLCSVAGLSQETQYFGPGTRLLVL.

This clonotype was detected many times. The CDR3 loop is CSVEVQETQYF. The CDR3 nucleotides are TGCAGCGTTGAAGTGCAGGAGACCCAGTACTTC. The chain recombines TRBV29-1 with TRBJ2-5, with D uncertain. CDR1 SQVTM and CDR2 ANQGSEA come from the germline V gene. CDR3 length equals 11 residues. Trimming left V 1 base short and J 5 bases short, with 5 bases between. The entire variable domain, with the rest obtained from reference TRBV29-1 and TRBJ2-5, is as follows: SAVISQKPSRDICQRGTSLTIQCQVDSQVTMMFWYRQQPGQSLTLIATANQGSEATYESGFVIDKFPISRPNLTFSTLTVSNMSPEDSSIYLCSVEVQETQYFGPGTRLLVL.

The chain employs TRBV6-1 and TRBJ1-2; the match to TRBD1 covers 9 bases. CDR1 and CDR2 (germline): MNHNS, SASEGT. The CDR3 contains 15 residues. Trimming took 4 bases from V and 4 from J; bases not matched to a gene: 7. The CDR3 loop is CASSATGTGTYGYTF. CDR3 coding DNA: TGTGCCAGCAGTGCTACCGGGACAGGGACCTATGGCTACACCTTC.

The V and J genes are TRBV10-3 and TRBJ2-7; 7 bases match TRBD1. V shed 3 bases, J shed 1 base, and the junction held 6 bases outside the gene matches. Germline-derived CDR1 and CDR2 are ENHRY and SYGVKD. This CDR3 has 15 amino acids. The CDR3 here is CAISETPTGSYEQYF. The CDR3 nucleotides read TGTGCCATCAGTGAAACCCCGACAGGGTCCTACGAGCAGTACTTC.

J is TRBJ1-2 and V is TRBV7-9; no reliable D call. This CDR3 is 13 amino acids long. Trimming took 4 bases from V and 7 from J, leaving 13 bases between them. The V gene's germline CDR1 is SEHNR and CDR2 FQNEAQ (reference sequence). The DNA of the CDR3 is TGTGCCAGCAGCTCCGGCGGGAACGTTGGCTACACCTTC. This sequence encodes CASSSGGNVGYTF. The full variable domain, rest sourced from reference TRBV7-9 and TRBJ1-2, is DTGVSQNPRHKITKRGQNVTFRCDPISEHNRLYWYRQTLGQGPEFLTYFQNEAQLEKSRLLSDRFSAERPKGSFSTLEIQRTEQGDSAMYLCASSSGGNVGYTFGSGTRLTVV.

The chain recombines TRBV6-5 with TRBJ2-7, with D maybe TRBD2 (6 bases). This CDR3 has 13 residues. The V gene's germline CDR1 is MNHEY and CDR2 SVGAGI. V was cut by 10 bases and J by 2 bases, with 15 bases left in between. The CDR3 here is CATQNSGTYEQYF. CDR3 coding DNA: TGTGCCACACAGAATAGCGGCACCTACGAGCAGTACTTC.

This clonotype appeared a few times. The chain links TRBV20-1 to TRBJ1-5; 10 bases are shared with TRBD1. The V gene end was trimmed by 1 base and the J gene end by 3 bases; junction bases not matched to a gene: 6. There are 16 residues in the CDR3. Germline-derived CDR1 and CDR2 are DFQATT and SNEGSKA (reference sequence). The CDR3 nucleotides are TGCAGTGCTAGAGGACAAGGGACAGGGGACAATCAGCCCCAGCATTTT. Protein sequence: CSARGQGTGDNQPQHF.

The V gene is TRBV29-1, the J gene TRBJ2-7, with TRBD2 matching over 9 bases. The CDR3 runs to 13 residues. Germline V CDR1 and CDR2: SQVTM, ANQGSEA. Unmatched junction bases numbered 8, after V lost 8 bases and J lost 3 bases. CDR3 nucleotides: TGCAGCACTACCGGGACTAGCAGCTACGAGCAGTACTTC. Translated, it gives CSTTGTSSYEQYF.

This chain connects TRBV19 to TRBJ2-5; the D gene could be TRBD1 or TRBD2 (5 bases each). CDR3 size: 14 residues. Germline loops: CDR1 LNHDA, CDR2 SQIVND (reference sequence). Between the trimmed V and J ends, which lost 7 bases and 7 bases, there was a span of 19 bases. The CDR3 DNA is TGTGCCAGTATCCCCCGGGACCCGCCCCGGACCCAGTACTTC. This encodes CASIPRDPPRTQYF.

This clonotype was seen many times. The chain links TRBV20-1 to TRBJ1-1; no definite D call. Per germline, CDR1 DFQATT and CDR2 SNEGSKA (reference sequence). The V and J ends lost 4 bases and 0 bases respectively, with 9 bases between them. CDR3 length: 13 residues. The CDR3 protein is CSANKDLNTEAFF. The CDR3 coding sequence is TGCAGTGCTAACAAGGATTTGAACACTGAAGCTTTCTTT.

Notes on this clonotype: Being one base from a much bigger clone, this may be a read error. A read error is likely, as this CDR3 ends without the conserved phenylalanine or tryptophan. In DNA, the CDR3 is TGCAGGGCCCCCAGAGTAGGGGGGCCTGAAGCTTTCCTT. Translation gives CRAPRVGGPEAFL. The chain joins TRBV20-1 to TRBJ1-1; weak D call: TRBD1 (6 bases). The CDR3 sequence is 13 residues long. Per germline, CDR1 DFQATT and CDR2 SNEGSKA (reference sequence).